This T cell receptor beta chain was captured by sequencing in a study of technical replicates of blood from several donors. V shed 5 bases and J 4 bases; nucleotides not matched to a gene: 8. The length of the CDR3 is 14 residues. Germline-derived CDR1 and CDR2 are MNHEY and SVGAGI. The protocol was immunoSEQ multiplex PCR, while the TCRdb copy is restricted to in-frame clones and leaves out a portion. The table shows 80,000 or so clones, with roughly 96% occurring only once. The rearrangement uses TRBV6-5 and TRBJ2-7; 7 positions match TRBD2. Sequencing input: T cells isolated from PBMCs. The clonotype originates from a human donor in good health. The CDR3 region has the DNA TGTGCCAGCAGTCAACCTAGCGGACGATACGAGCAGTACTTC. Translation: CASSQPSGRYEQYF.